Reported below is one TCR beta chain. Its matching antigen is unknown. This CDR3 contains 12 residues. V lost 6 bases and J lost 4, with 11 bases in between. CDR1 is DFQATT, CDR2 SNEGSKA, per germline (reference sequence). Once obtained from cultured CD4+ T cells, the DNA was sequenced using the Oncomine TCR Beta short-read assay. TCRdb used MiXCR to reprocess the PCR reads, holding one entry per CDR3 protein. The table includes 20,000 to 25,000 distinct CDR3 sequences, around 63% detected once. Specified treatment: approximately nine-day PBMC culture with coronavirus spike peptide pools or control peptides (ViraFEST assay). Negative selection purified CD4+ T cells after more than nine days of culture. This record belongs to a study of vaccination and CD4 T cells after COVID-19. The wider study: A vaccine, either BNT162b2 or mRNA-1273, was given to participants in two doses.

Points from the study as a whole: Researchers report that 304 of 307 vaccine-specific clones in convalescent patients proved spike mono-reactive. Investigators enrolled relatively few convalescent patients and included no early post-infection timepoints.

Sequenced sample: CD4+ T cells from blood, cultured in vitro. The J gene is TRBJ2-3, the V gene TRBV20-1; D remains unclear. This clonotype was obtained from a human donor who had recovered from COVID-19. The CDR3 region has the DNA TGCAGTGCGACTGGATCGGCAGATACGCAGTATTTT. Amino acids: CSATGSADTQYF.